Below, one T cell receptor (beta chain) is given with its context. The sample is drawn from a study of blood T cell repertoires in COVID-19. About the study: Nucleic acid was either cDNA or gDNA, and it came from T cells, B-cell-depleted T cells, or PBMCs.

Using immunoSEQ multiplex PCR, the repertoire was profiled, and TCRdb retains in-frame clones only, with some absent. The sample carries around 83,000 clones, 75% to 90% recorded once. V lost 5 bases, J lost 0 bases, and 12 bases lay in between. Per the germline V gene, CDR1 is SGHDT and CDR2 is YYEEEE. CDR3 length: 14 amino acids. This chain connects TRBV5-6 to TRBJ2-7; the D gene is possibly TRBD2 (6 bases). Input material: peripheral blood. The TCR sequence derives from a man in his forties or fifties with active or convalescent COVID-19. The DNA of the CDR3 is TGTGCCAGCAGTTTCCTAGCGTACTCCTACGAGCAGTACTTC. The encoded protein is CASSFLAYSYEQYF.